This TCR beta chain came from a study of cytomegalovirus exposure and HLA in healthy donors. PCR primers comprised 60 Vbeta and 13 Jbeta primers. This table comes from immunoSEQ multiplex PCR, and its TCRdb copy is limited to in-frame clones, with some not included. Seen here are 180,000 or so clones, around 86% observed once, and the top ten hold under 7.5%. This clone was seen more than once but under ten times. Germline CDR1 and CDR2: SGHRS and YFSETQ. This CDR3 region has 14 residues. The V gene end was trimmed by 1 base and the J gene end by 6 bases; junction bases not matched to a gene: 4. The sequence came from a woman aged 50 to 65 in good health and CMV-seropositive. The J gene is TRBJ2-4, the V gene TRBV5-1, with 7 bases aligning to TRBD1. The sequenced sample was PBMCs. The CDR3 bases are TGCGCCAGCAGCTTGCTACAGGGGCCAAACATTCAGTACTTC. This sequence encodes CASSLLQGPNIQYF.